What follows are 29 T cell receptor beta chains derived from one specimen sequenced in a study of cytomegalovirus exposure and HLA in healthy donors. The PCR made use of 60 Vbeta and 13 Jbeta primers. Clones were read by immunoSEQ multiplex PCR, and TCRdb kept only the in-frame ones, dropping some. Of 150,000 or so clones listed, more than 70% are singletons. Sequencing input: PBMCs. These receptors all come from a woman aged 45-65 years in good health and CMV-seropositive.

V is TRBV2 and J is TRBJ2-6; TRBD2 might be the D (5 bases). This CDR3 has 15 residues. CDR1 SNHLY and CDR2 FYNNEI come from the germline V gene. The germline V and J ends were trimmed by 4 bases and 0 bases, with 7 bases remaining between them. As DNA, the CDR3 is TGTGCCAGCAGTGTTCGGGGCTCTGGGGCCAACGTCCTGACTTTC. Its translation: CASSVRGSGANVLTF.

The CDR3 DNA reads as TGTGCCAGCAGCGTAACTAGCGGGAGGGCCATCACAGATACGCAGTATTTT. It translates to CASSVTSGRAITDTQYF. The V gene is TRBV9, the J gene TRBJ2-3; 13 bases map to TRBD2. The V segment lost 1 base and the J segment 2 bases; nucleotides outside the gene matches: 4. The V gene's germline CDR1 is SGDLS and CDR2 YYNGEE. This CDR3 is 17 amino acids long.

The genes are TRBV7-2 and TRBJ2-7; 10 positions agree with TRBD2. The germline V gene encodes CDR1 SGHTA and CDR2 FQGNSA. This CDR3 region has 14 residues. The junction had 0 bases not matched to a gene; V was cut back by 1 base and J by 3 bases. CDR3 in DNA: TGTGCCAGCAGCTTAGTAGCGGGAGGCTACGAGCAGTACTTC. This sequence encodes CASSLVAGGYEQYF.

The chain recombines TRBV11-1 with TRBJ2-1, with TRBD1 matching 8 bases. The CDR3 is 16 amino acids. Germline-derived CDR1 and CDR2 are SGHAT and FQDESV (reference sequence). The junction had 8 bases not matched to a gene; V was cut back by 3 bases and J by 4 bases. The CDR3 loop reads CASSFSRGRGYNEQFF. The CDR3, as DNA: TGTGCCAGCAGCTTTAGCAGGGGGCGAGGATACAATGAGCAGTTCTTC.

The chain employs TRBV10-3 and TRBJ2-1, with 10 bases that match TRBD2. This CDR3 comprises 14 residues. V gave up 8 bases and J gave up 4 bases; unmatched junction bases: 5. CDR1 and CDR2 (germline): ENHRY, SYGVKD. The CDR3 loop is CAIGLAGAYNEQFF. The CDR3 DNA reads TGTGCCATCGGCCTAGCGGGAGCTTACAATGAGCAGTTCTTC.

This chain joins TRBV25-1 and TRBJ1-2; 8 positions agree with TRBD1. V gave up 2 bases and J gave up 8 bases; unmatched junction bases: 13. CDR1 and CDR2 (germline): MGHDK, SYGVNS. The CDR3 is 16 amino acids. This CDR3 is CASSEPNRGIGLGYTF. For the CDR3, the DNA is TGTGCCAGCAGTGAACCCAACAGGGGGATCGGTTTGGGCTACACCTTC.

The gene calls are TRBV4-3 and TRBJ2-4, with D unresolved. CDR3 length: 15 amino acids. Trimming cost V 2 bases and J 1 base, with 9 bases left between them. Germline V gene data show CDR1 as LGHNA and CDR2 as YSLEER. Here the CDR3 DNA reads TGCGCCAGCAGCCAACTAGGCTTGGCCAAAAACATTCAGTACTTC. This codes for CASSQLGLAKNIQYF.

The chain joins TRBV11-2 to TRBJ1-1; D gene ambiguous. Trimming cost V 1 base and J 1 base, with 16 bases left between them. CDR1 SGHAT and CDR2 FQNNGV come from the germline V gene. The CDR3 is 17 amino acids. CDR3 DNA: TGTGCCAGCAGCTTAGTGCCAGGCCCCCCGCCGAACACTGAAGCTTTCTTT. It encodes CASSLVPGPPPNTEAFF.

V is TRBV25-1 and J is TRBJ2-3; no definite D call. This CDR3 contains 15 residues. Per germline, CDR1 MGHDK and CDR2 SYGVNS. V was shortened by 1 base and J by 1 base, with 9 bases between the two germline ends. As DNA, the CDR3 is TGTGCCAGCAGTGAATTCGGGTATGGCACAGATACGCAGTATTTT. Protein product: CASSEFGYGTDTQYF.

The V and J genes are TRBV7-3 and TRBJ2-2, with 8 bases aligning to TRBD2. V shed 3 bases, J shed 1 base, and the junction held 4 bases outside the gene matches. This CDR3 contains 16 residues. Germline CDR1 is SGHTA and CDR2 is FQGTGA. The CDR3 DNA sequence: TGTGCCAGCAGCTTTCGTACTAGCGGGAACACCGGGGAGCTGTTTTTT. This gives the protein CASSFRTSGNTGELFF.

This chain links TRBV7-8 with TRBJ2-7; weak D call: TRBD2 (5 bases). Germline CDR1 is SGHVS and CDR2 is FQNEAQ. The CDR3 loop spans 16 amino acids. V lost 2 bases and J lost 4, with 18 bases in between. CDR3 DNA: TGTGCCAGCAGCTTAATAGGGAGAAATAGGGAGTACGAGCAGTACTTC. Protein: CASSLIGRNREYEQYF.

The genes are TRBV7-8 and TRBJ2-5, with D unresolved. Trimming took off 2 bases at V and 5 bases at J, with 3 bases between the two ends. The CDR3 extends over 11 amino acids. CDR1 is SGHVS, CDR2 FQNEAQ, per germline. This chain's CDR3 is CASSLSETQYF. The CDR3 DNA follows: TGTGCCAGCAGCTTATCGGAGACCCAGTACTTC.

The J gene is TRBJ1-4, the V gene TRBV7-8; 8 bases map to TRBD1. The V and J ends lost 0 bases and 5 bases, in that order; junction bases with no gene match: 5. The CDR3 is 16 amino acids. The V gene's germline CDR1 is SGHVS and CDR2 FQNEAQ. CDR3: CASSLASGQGNEKLFF. The CDR3, as DNA: TGTGCCAGCAGCTTAGCTAGTGGACAGGGAAATGAAAAACTGTTTTTT.

This sequence joins TRBV27 and TRBJ1-1; no clear D. The V gene's germline CDR1 is MNHEY and CDR2 SMNVEV (reference sequence). The CDR3 has 13 residues. V shed 3 bases and J shed 1 base, with 6 bases lying between them. The CDR3: CASSFRRNTEAFF. The DNA for the CDR3 is TGTGCCAGCAGTTTTCGCAGGAACACTGAAGCTTTCTTT.

The CDR3 DNA reads as TGTGCCTCTGGGGCGGGGACTAACAATGAGCAGTTCTTC. The encoded protein is CASGAGTNNEQFF. This chain links TRBV19 with TRBJ2-1, with 7 bases matching TRBD2. Trimming at V came to 11 bases and at J to 5 bases, leaving 9 bases not matched to a gene. CDR1 LNHDA and CDR2 SQIVND come from the germline V gene (reference sequence). CDR3 length equals 13 residues.

The chain uses TRBV5-1 and TRBJ1-3, with 7 bases identical to TRBD1. This CDR3 region has 14 residues. With V trimmed by 6 bases and J by 2 bases, 5 bases remained unmatched. Germline-derived CDR1 and CDR2 are SGHRS and YFSETQ. The CDR3 DNA is TGCGCCAGCAACTCCGGGACAGCTGGAAACACCATATATTTT. It is translated as CASNSGTAGNTIYF. Full variable domain (remainder filled in from reference TRBV5-1 and TRBJ1-3): KAGVTQTPRYLIKTRGQQVTLSCSPISGHRSVSWYQQTPGQGLQFLFEYFSETQRNKGNFPGRFSGRQFSNSRSEMNVSTLELGDSALYLCASNSGTAGNTIYFGEGSWLTVV.

This sequence joins TRBV2 and TRBJ2-2, with 10 bases aligning to TRBD2. Trimming took 2 bases from V and 5 from J; bases not matched to a gene: 14. Looked up from germline, CDR1 is SNHLY and CDR2 is FYNNEI. There are 19 residues in the CDR3. In nucleotides, the CDR3 is TGTGCCAGCAGTGAATTCTTAACTAGCGGGGCCTCGGGTACCGGGGAGCTGTTTTTT. Its translation is CASSEFLTSGASGTGELFF.

This clone was counted between two and nine times. The chain uses TRBV11-2 and TRBJ2-3; the D is unclear. V shed 1 base and J shed 0 bases, with 11 bases lying between them. Germline lookup yields CDR1 SGHAT and CDR2 FQNNGV. The CDR3 totals 16 residues. The DNA of the CDR3 is TGTGCCAGCAGCTTAGGGGCTCACCTTAGCACAGATACGCAGTATTTT. Translation: CASSLGAHLSTDTQYF.

CDR3 DNA sequence: TGTGCCAGCAGTTACGATAGCGGGGGGGCCAGTACGCAGTATTTT. It yields the protein CASSYDSGGASTQYF. The chain couples TRBV6-6 to TRBJ2-3, with 11 nucleotides matching TRBD2. The CDR3 contains 15 residues. The germline CDR1 and CDR2 sequences are MNHNY and SVGAGI (reference sequence). Unmatched junction bases numbered 6, after V lost 2 bases and J lost 8 bases.

V and J are TRBV5-4 and TRBJ2-2; TRBD1 matches 7 bases. V was clipped by 2 bases and J by 0 bases; unmatched bases: 1. The CDR3 length is 15 residues. The germline gives CDR1 SGHNT, CDR2 YYREEE (reference sequence). The DNA for the CDR3 is TGTGCCAGCAGCTTAGACAGGGCGAACACCGGGGAGCTGTTTTTT. Its translation: CASSLDRANTGELFF.

The V call is TRBV30, the J call TRBJ2-3, with 9 bases aligning to TRBD2. With 1 base clipped from V and 7 bases from J, the junction kept 15 bases outside the gene matches. The CDR3 is 17 residues long. CDR1 and CDR2 (germline): GTSNPN, SVGIG (reference sequence). CDR3 DNA: TGTGCCTGGAGTGATGAGCGGGGGGCTACCTGGGTGTATACGCAGTATTTT. Translation: CAWSDERGATWVYTQYF.

Written as DNA, the CDR3 is TGCGCCAGCAGCCAAACACCTACAGGGCCCCTAGATTCGGGCTACACCTTC. This codes for CASSQTPTGPLDSGYTF. The chain couples TRBV4-3 to TRBJ1-2; TRBD1 is a possible D gene (6 bases). This CDR3 has 17 residues. Germline loops: CDR1 LGHNA, CDR2 YSLEER. V lost 2 bases to trimming and J lost 8 bases, with 24 bases between them.

This chain connects TRBV18 to TRBJ2-7; TRBD1 is a possible D gene (5 bases). Germline V lookup: CDR1 KGHSH, CDR2 LQKENI. This CDR3 has 11 amino acids. Trimming took 2 bases from V and 7 from J, leaving 6 bases between them. CDR3 bases: TGTGCCAGCTCACCATCAGGGGAGCAGTACTTC. Translating gives CASSPSGEQYF.

The chain is built from TRBV6-5 and TRBJ2-5; 8 nucleotides match TRBD2. From germline, CDR1 is MNHEY and CDR2 SVGAGI. The CDR3 consists of 13 residues. V was pared by 6 bases and J by 5 bases, with 5 bases of the junction left unmatched. The CDR3 protein is CASSLTGGETQYF. In DNA, the CDR3 is TGTGCCAGCAGCCTCACGGGAGGGGAGACCCAGTACTTC.

This rearrangement joins TRBV6-5 to TRBJ1-2; possibly TRBD1 for D (6 bases). Germline V CDR1 and CDR2: MNHEY, SVGAGI. Between the trimmed V and J ends, which lost 4 bases and 8 bases, there was a span of 17 bases. This CDR3 region has 14 residues. CDR3 in amino acids: CASSFGGASMGYTF. Here the CDR3 DNA reads TGTGCCAGCAGTTTTGGGGGGGCGTCGATGGGCTACACCTTC.

The chain joins TRBV28 to TRBJ2-7; possible D gene TRBD2, 6 bases. The CDR3 spans 14 residues. Trimming shortened V by 6 bases and J by 3 bases, and 15 bases separated the two germline ends. CDR1 is MDHEN, CDR2 SYDVKM, per germline. The CDR3 sequence: CASSGTRLLYEQYF. DNA of the CDR3: TGTGCCAGCAGCGGGACTCGACTTCTCTACGAGCAGTACTTC.

The V gene is TRBV5-4, the J gene TRBJ1-2; D possibly corresponds to TRBD1 (6 bases). This CDR3 is 14 amino acids long. V was cut by 1 base and J by 3 bases, with 10 bases left in between. Germline CDR1 reads SGHNT; CDR2 reads YYREEE (reference sequence). CDR3: CASSLNRVDYGYTF. CDR3 DNA: TGTGCCAGCAGCTTGAACAGGGTGGACTATGGCTACACCTTC.

This chain uses TRBV4-1 with TRBJ2-2; D is undetermined. The CDR3 consists of 13 residues. CDR1 is MGHRA, CDR2 YSYEKL, per germline. Trimming took off 5 bases at V and 6 bases at J, with 10 bases between the two ends. In nucleotides, the CDR3 is TGCGCCAGCAGCTTAACAGTCGCCGGGGAGCTGTTTTTT. It codes for CASSLTVAGELFF.

This clone was picked up a small number of times. The chain couples TRBV27 to TRBJ2-7, with 8 nucleotides matching TRBD1. Germline CDR1 and CDR2: MNHEY and SMNVEV (reference sequence). The V segment lost 5 bases and the J segment 0 bases; nucleotides outside the gene matches: 6. This CDR3 comprises 15 residues. This chain's CDR3 is CASSMTGVSSYEQYF. The DNA of the CDR3 is TGTGCCAGCAGTATGACAGGGGTCAGCTCCTACGAGCAGTACTTC.